The clone carrying this T cell receptor (beta chain) was seen at least ten times. Its antigen remains unknown. MiXCR, applied by TCRdb to the 5' RACE reads, yields one record per CDR3 protein. The table includes 30,000 to 45,000 distinct CDR3 sequences, 9.5% to 12% detected once. V lost 4 bases to trimming and J lost 3 bases, with 18 bases between them. The CDR3 spans 17 residues. The germline gives CDR1 SGHVS, CDR2 FQNEAQ. The data are from a study of CD8 T cells in ankylosing spondylitis. Study results and caveats: Relatively rare in peripheral blood, disease-linked clones were also CD8+.

The TCR was taken from a male donor with ankylosing spondylitis. The chain links TRBV7-8 to TRBJ2-2, with D possibly being TRBD1 or TRBD2 (7 bases each). Sequencing was performed on synovial fluid, either unsorted or a sorted T cell fraction (not recorded which). CDR3 sequence reads: CASSSPGQGGYTGELFF. DNA for the CDR3: TGTGCCAGCAGCTCCCCCGGTCAGGGGGGGTACACCGGGGAGCTGTTTTTT.